What follows is one T cell receptor (beta chain) and its context. Its antigen is as yet unknown. Germline V gene data show CDR1 as KGHSH and CDR2 as LQKENI. There are 15 residues in the CDR3. V gave up 3 bases and J gave up 4 bases; unmatched junction bases: 7. This specimen belongs to a study of shared clonotypes between healthy human individuals. Study results and caveats: Relative to memory subsets, naive subsets generally showed larger estimated richness.

Sorted-subset replicate PCR reactions contained 150 to 200 ng DNA, corresponding to 29,000 or so T cell genomes. Per the authors' pipeline: Filtering differed since immunoSEQ provided only junctions, with no quality scores. Repertoires were generated with immunoSEQ multiplex PCR, while TCRdb's copy carries only in-frame clones and drops some. V and J calls and clone size are as listed in that table; D and trimming were resolved from the DNA. Among 2 million to 3 million clones listed, more than 90% were seen once. The sequencing sample was made of naive CD4+ T cells sorted from blood. Subset meaning: CD45RA+ positively selected. The V call is TRBV18, the J call TRBJ1-2; TRBD1 matches at 8 bases. This TCR came from a man aged 18 to 30 in good health. The CDR3 DNA reads TGTGCCAGCTCACCGGGACAGGTTGACGGCTATGGCTACACCTTC. This gives the protein CASSPGQVDGYGYTF.